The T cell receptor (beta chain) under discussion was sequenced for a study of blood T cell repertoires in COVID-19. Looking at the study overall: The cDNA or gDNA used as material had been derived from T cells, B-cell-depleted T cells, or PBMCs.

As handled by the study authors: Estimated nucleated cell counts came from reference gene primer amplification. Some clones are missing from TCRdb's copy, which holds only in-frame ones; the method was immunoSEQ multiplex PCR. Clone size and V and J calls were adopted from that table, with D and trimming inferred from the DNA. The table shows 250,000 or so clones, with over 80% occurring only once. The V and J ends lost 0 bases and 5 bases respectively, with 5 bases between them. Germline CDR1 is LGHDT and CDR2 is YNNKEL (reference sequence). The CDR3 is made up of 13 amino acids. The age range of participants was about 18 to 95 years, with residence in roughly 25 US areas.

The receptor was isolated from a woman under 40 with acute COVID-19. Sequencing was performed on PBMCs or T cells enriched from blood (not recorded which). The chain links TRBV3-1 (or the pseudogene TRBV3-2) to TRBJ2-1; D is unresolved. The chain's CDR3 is CASSQELHNEQFF. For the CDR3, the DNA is TGTGCCAGCAGCCAAGAACTGCACAATGAGCAGTTCTTC.